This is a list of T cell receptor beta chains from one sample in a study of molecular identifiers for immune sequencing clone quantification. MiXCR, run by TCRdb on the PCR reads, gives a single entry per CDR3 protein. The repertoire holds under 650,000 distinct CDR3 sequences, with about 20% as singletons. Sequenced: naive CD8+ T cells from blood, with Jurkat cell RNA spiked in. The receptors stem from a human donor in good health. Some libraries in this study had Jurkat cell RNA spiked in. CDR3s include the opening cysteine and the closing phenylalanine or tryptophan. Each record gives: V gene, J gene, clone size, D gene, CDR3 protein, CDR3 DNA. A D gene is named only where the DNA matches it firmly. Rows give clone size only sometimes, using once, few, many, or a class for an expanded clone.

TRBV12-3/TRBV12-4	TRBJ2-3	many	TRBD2	CASNHPERGAWNTQYF	TGTGCCAGCAATCACCCCGAGCGGGGAGCCTGGAATACGCAGTATTTT
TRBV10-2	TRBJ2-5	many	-	CASSEVVGGVGTQYF	TGCGCCAGCAGTGAGGTGGTAGGAGGGGTCGGGACCCAGTACTTC
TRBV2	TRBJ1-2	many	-	CASSEADGSPGYTF	TGTGCCAGCAGTGAAGCGGATGGGTCCCCGGGCTACACCTTC
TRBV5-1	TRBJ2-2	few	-	CASSLYYTGELFF	TGCGCCAGCAGCTTATACTACACCGGGGAGCTGTTTTTT
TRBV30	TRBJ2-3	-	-	CAWGGGITDTQYF	TGTGCCTGGGGAGGGGGGATCACAGATACGCAGTATTTT
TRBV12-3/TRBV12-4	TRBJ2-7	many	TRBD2	CASSPPGGRSNEQYF	TGTGCCAGCAGTCCACCGGGAGGCAGGTCCAACGAGCAGTACTTC
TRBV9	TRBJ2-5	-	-	CASSVAGTHGETQYF	TGTGCCAGCAGCGTAGCCGGGACACATGGGGAGACCCAGTACTTC
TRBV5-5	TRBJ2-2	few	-	CASSSQGPGELFF	TGTGCCAGCAGCTCACAGGGTCCCGGGGAGCTGTTTTTT
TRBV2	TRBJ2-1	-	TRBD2	CASSGGLADAYNEQFF	TGTGCCAGCAGCGGTGGGCTAGCGGATGCCTACAATGAGCAGTTCTTC
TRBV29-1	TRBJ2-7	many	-	CSGKTGMDYEQYF	TGCAGCGGCAAAACAGGGATGGACTACGAGCAGTACTTC
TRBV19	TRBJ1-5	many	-	CASSRFGGSNQPQHF	TGTGCCAGTAGCCGATTTGGGGGAAGCAATCAGCCCCAGCATTTT
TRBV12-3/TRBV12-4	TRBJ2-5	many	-	CASSPTQQGAFEETQYF	TGTGCCAGCAGTCCCACTCAACAGGGTGCGTTCGAAGAGACCCAGTACTTC
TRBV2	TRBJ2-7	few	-	CASSYRTHYEQYF	TGTGCCAGCAGCTACAGGACACACTACGAGCAGTACTTC
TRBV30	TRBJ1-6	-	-	CAWSVSGHSPLHF	TGTGCCTGGAGTGTATCGGGCCATTCACCCCTCCACTTT
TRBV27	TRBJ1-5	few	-	CASRGPGQPQHF	TGTGCCAGCAGGGGGCCCGGTCAGCCCCAGCATTTT
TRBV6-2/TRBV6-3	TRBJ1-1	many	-	CASSYAERAFF	TGTGCCAGCAGTTACGCCGAGAGAGCTTTCTTT
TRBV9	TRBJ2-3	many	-	CASSVSGLTDTQYF	TGTGCCAGCAGCGTCTCGGGACTCACAGATACGCAGTATTTT
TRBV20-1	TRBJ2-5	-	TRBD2	CSAHTSGGETQYF	TGCAGTGCGCATACTAGCGGAGGGGAGACCCAGTACTTC
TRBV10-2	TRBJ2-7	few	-	CASSEGRTTYEQYF	TGCGCCAGCAGTGAGGGGCGGACTACCTACGAGCAGTACTTC
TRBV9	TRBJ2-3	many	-	CASTVQGQSTDTQYF	TGTGCCAGCACCGTACAGGGTCAGAGCACAGATACGCAGTATTTT
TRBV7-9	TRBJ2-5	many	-	CASSLLQTQETQYF	TGTGCCAGCAGCTTATTACAGACACAAGAGACCCAGTACTTC
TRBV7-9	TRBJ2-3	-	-	CGGSLGSTGRQYF	TGTGGGGGCAGCTTAGGTTCTACAGGTAGGCAGTATTTT
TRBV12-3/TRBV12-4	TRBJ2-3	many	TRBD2	CAIRGTSGEQSTDTQYF	TGTGCTATTCGTGGGACTAGCGGGGAACAAAGCACAGATACGCAGTATTTT
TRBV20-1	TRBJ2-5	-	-	CSVPGEEETQYF	TGCAGTGTTCCCGGCGAGGAAGAGACCCAGTACTTC
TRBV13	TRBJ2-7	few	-	CASSVQSRSEQYF	TGTGCCAGCAGCGTACAGTCCCGCTCCGAGCAGTACTTC
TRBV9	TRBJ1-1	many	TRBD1	CASSVEDRASTEAFF	TGTGCCAGCAGCGTAGAGGACAGGGCAAGCACTGAAGCTTTCTTT
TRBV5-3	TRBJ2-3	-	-	CASSSWGGDTDTQYF	TGTGCCAGCAGCTCTTGGGGGGGCGACACAGATACGCAGTATTTT
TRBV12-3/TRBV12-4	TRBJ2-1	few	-	CASSPGRGESSYNEQFF	TGTGCCAGCAGTCCCGGTCGTGGGGAGAGCTCCTACAATGAGCAGTTCTTC